This TCR beta chain is drawn from a study of blood T cell repertoires in COVID-19. TCRdb's copy holds only in-frame clones and misses some; the assay was immunoSEQ multiplex PCR. The table includes nearly 200,000 clones, 84% detected once. The CDR3 runs 14 residues. Germline V gene data show CDR1 as SGHTS and CDR2 as YDEGEE. V lost 0 bases and J lost 7, with 10 bases in between. This sequence was found in a human donor in a cohort sampled during active COVID-19. The sample consisted of peripheral blood. The chain uses TRBV5-8 and TRBJ1-4; possibly TRBD1 for D (6 bases). In DNA, the CDR3 is TGTGCCAGCAGCTTGGGTCAGGGGCTTGAAAAACTGTTTTTT. Protein sequence: CASSLGQGLEKLFF. The variable domain in full, completed from reference TRBV5-8 and TRBJ1-4, reads EAGVTQSPTHLIKTRGQQATLRCSPISGHTSVYWYQQALGLGLQFLLWYDEGEERNRGNFPPRFSGRQFPNYSSELNVNALELEDSALYLCASSLGQGLEKLFFGSGTQLSVL.